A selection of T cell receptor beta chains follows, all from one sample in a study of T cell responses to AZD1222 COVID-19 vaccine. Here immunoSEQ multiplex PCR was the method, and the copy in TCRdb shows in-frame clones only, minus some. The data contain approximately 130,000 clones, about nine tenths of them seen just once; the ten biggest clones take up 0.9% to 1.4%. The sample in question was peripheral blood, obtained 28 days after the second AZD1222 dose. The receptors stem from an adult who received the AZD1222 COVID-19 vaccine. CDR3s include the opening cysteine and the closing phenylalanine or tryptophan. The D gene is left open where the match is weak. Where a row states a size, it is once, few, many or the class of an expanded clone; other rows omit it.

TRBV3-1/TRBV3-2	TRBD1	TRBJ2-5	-	CASSRQGYETQYF	TGTGCCAGCAGCCGACAGGGGTACGAGACCCAGTACTTC
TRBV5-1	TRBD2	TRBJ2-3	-	CASTLPTAGGTDTQYF	TGCGCCAGCACCCTCCCTACAGCGGGGGGCACAGATACGCAGTATTTT
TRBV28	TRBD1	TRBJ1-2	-	CASSLTTTGGNYGYTF	TGTGCCAGCAGTTTAACCACGACAGGGGGGAACTATGGCTACACCTTC
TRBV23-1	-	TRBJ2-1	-	CASSQSTKVNEQFF	TGCGCCAGCAGTCAATCTACCAAGGTCAATGAGCAGTTCTTC
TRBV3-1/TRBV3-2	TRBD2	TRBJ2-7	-	CASSQYSGRTGEQYF	TGTGCCAGCAGCCAGTATAGCGGGAGGACGGGGGAGCAGTACTTC
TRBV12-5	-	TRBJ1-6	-	CASGRTGNSPLHF	TGTGCTAGTGGAAGGACGGGTAATTCACCCCTCCACTTT
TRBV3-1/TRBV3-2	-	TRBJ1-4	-	CASSQDMGDEKLFF	TGTGCCAGCAGCCAAGATATGGGGGATGAAAAACTGTTTTTT
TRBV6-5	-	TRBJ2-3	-	CASFRGLSTDTQYF	TGTGCCAGTTTCCGGGGGCTAAGCACAGATACGCAGTATTTT
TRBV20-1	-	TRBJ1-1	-	CSARDRMGGF	TGCAGTGCTAGAGATCGAATGGGGGGTTTT
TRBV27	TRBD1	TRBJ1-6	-	CASRMDRAGSPLHF	TGTGCCAGCAGAATGGACAGGGCAGGTTCACCCCTCCACTTT
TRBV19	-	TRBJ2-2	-	CASRTAVDTGELFF	TGTGCCAGCCGGACGGCGGTGGACACCGGGGAGCTGTTTTTT
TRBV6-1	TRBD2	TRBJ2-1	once	CASSVPAGTSVPNEQFF	TGTGCCAGCAGTGTCCCGGCGGGGACTAGTGTTCCCAATGAGCAGTTCTTC
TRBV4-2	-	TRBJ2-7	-	CASSQRGSSYEQYF	TGTGCCAGCAGCCAACGGGGGAGCTCCTACGAGCAGTACTTC
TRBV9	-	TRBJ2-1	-	CASSVRDNEQFF	TGTGCCAGCAGCGTAAGGGACAATGAGCAGTTCTTC
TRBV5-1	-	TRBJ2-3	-	CASSLVGQGYTDTQYF	TGCGCCAGCAGCTTGGTGGGGCAGGGCTACACAGATACGCAGTATTTT
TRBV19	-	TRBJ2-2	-	CASSMTTTNTGELFF	TGTGCCAGTAGTATGACAACTACGAACACCGGGGAGCTGTTTTTT
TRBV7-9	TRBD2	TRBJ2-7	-	CATTPGGGLHEQYF	TGTGCCACCACCCCCGGGGGGGGGCTCCACGAGCAGTACTTC
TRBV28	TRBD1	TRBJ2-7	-	CASSFGTGAYEQYF	TGTGCCAGCAGTTTCGGGACAGGGGCCTACGAGCAGTACTTC
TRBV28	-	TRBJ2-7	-	CASSLTTYEQYF	TGTGCCAGCAGTTTAACCACCTACGAGCAGTACTTC
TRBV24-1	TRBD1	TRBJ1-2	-	CATSDQAGGEGYTF	TGTGCCACCAGTGACCAAGCAGGGGGAGAAGGCTACACCTTC
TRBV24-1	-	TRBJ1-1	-	CATRDRLNTEAFF	TGTGCCACCAGGGACAGACTGAACACTGAAGCTTTCTTT
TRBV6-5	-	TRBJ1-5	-	CASSYSKVQPQHF	TGTGCCAGCAGTTACTCGAAAGTTCAGCCCCAGCATTTT
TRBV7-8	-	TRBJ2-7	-	CASSFSGGVDHEQYF	TGTGCCAGCAGCTTCTCTGGTGGGGTCGACCACGAGCAGTACTTC
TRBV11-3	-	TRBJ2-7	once	CASSLGLPEGQYF	TGTGCCAGCAGCTTGGGCCTCCCGGAAGGGCAGTACTTC
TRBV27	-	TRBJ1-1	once	CASSLGGSRAFF	TGTGCCAGCAGTTTGGGCGGAAGTCGAGCTTTCTTT
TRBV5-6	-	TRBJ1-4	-	CASSLLLFGNEKLFF	TGTGCCAGCAGCTTGCTTCTCTTCGGTAATGAAAAACTGTTTTTT
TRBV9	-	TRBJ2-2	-	CASSLSGELFF	TGTGCCAGCAGCCTTTCCGGGGAGCTGTTTTTT
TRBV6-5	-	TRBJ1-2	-	CASSRQANYGYTF	TGTGCCAGCAGCAGACAAGCTAACTATGGCTACACCTTC
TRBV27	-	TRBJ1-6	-	CASSLLMGALDSPLHF	TGTGCCAGCAGTTTATTGATGGGTGCTTTAGATTCACCCCTCCACTTT
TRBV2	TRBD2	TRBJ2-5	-	CASSELGGDQETQYF	TGTGCCAGCAGTGAATTGGGAGGGGACCAAGAGACCCAGTACTTC
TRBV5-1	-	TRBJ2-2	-	CASDADSGNTGELFF	TGCGCCAGTGATGCGGACAGTGGAAACACCGGGGAGCTGTTTTTT
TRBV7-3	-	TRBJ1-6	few	CASSLRRADSPLHF	TGTGCCAGCAGCTTACGCAGGGCTGATTCACCCCTCCACTTT
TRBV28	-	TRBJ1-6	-	CASSSPTGPDSPLHF	TGTGCCAGCAGTTCCCCTACAGGGCCTGATTCACCCCTCCACTTT
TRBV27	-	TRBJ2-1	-	CASSLRGRVGNEQFF	TGTGCCAGCAGTTTACGGGGTAGGGTCGGCAATGAGCAGTTCTTC
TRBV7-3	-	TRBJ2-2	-	CASSRQAPTGELFF	TGTGCCAGCAGCCGCCAAGCCCCGACCGGGGAGCTGTTTTTT
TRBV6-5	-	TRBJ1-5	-	CASSRRHANQPQHF	TGTGCCAGCAGCCGAAGACACGCCAATCAGCCCCAGCATTTT